The 27 T cell receptor beta chains below all came from one sample that was sequenced in a study of T-cell reconstitution after alpha-beta-depleted transplantation in children. Findings and caveats of the study: A year post-transplant, T-cell counts and diversity derived mostly from newly produced T cells.

Preparation of the TCRbeta library involved a method that used unique molecular identifiers. In TCRdb, the PCR reads were re-called with MiXCR into one record per CDR3 protein. In the table there are about 300,000 distinct CDR3 sequences, around 7.3% of which are singletons. Antigens of these TCRs are unknown. The sample here was peripheral blood, taken 360 days after TCRalphabeta/CD19-depleted stem cell transplant. The receptors derive from a female patient aged 2-9 years who had a stem cell transplant for Fanconi anemia, so the T cells may come from the graft donor.

The rearrangement joins TRBV4-1 to TRBJ1-1; D perhaps matches TRBD1 (6 bases). Trimming left V 3 bases short and J 2 bases short, with 13 bases between. Germline values: CDR1 MGHRA, CDR2 YSYEKL. The CDR3 is 15 residues long. CDR3 sequence reads: CASSQRDRTNTEAFF. DNA of the CDR3: TGCGCCAGCAGCCAGAGAGACAGGACTAACACTGAAGCTTTCTTT.

At least ten counts were recorded for this clonotype. The rearrangement joins TRBV5-1 to TRBJ1-1; TRBD1 matches 7 bases. V lost 3 bases, J lost 0 bases, and 5 bases stayed unmatched. The CDR3 totals 15 residues. CDR1 SGHRS and CDR2 YFSETQ come from the germline V gene. The CDR3 loop reads CASSSRQGMNTEAFF. The CDR3 DNA is TGCGCCAGCAGCTCCCGACAGGGAATGAACACTGAAGCTTTCTTT.

Comments on this clonotype: A read error is possible here, since a much larger clone lies one base away. The CDR3 does not end in the conserved phenylalanine or tryptophan, so this is likely a read error. This rearrangement joins TRBV5-1 to TRBJ1-2; 9 nucleotides align to TRBD1. V lost 1 base and J lost 6; bases outside the gene matches: 7. Germline CDR1 and CDR2: SGHRS and YFSETQ. The CDR3 runs 15 residues. The CDR3, as DNA: TGCGCCAGCAGCTTGTACCCGGGACAGGGCGATGGCTACACCCTC. It codes for CASSLYPGQGDGYTL.

The chain combines TRBV20-1 with TRBJ1-2, with D maybe TRBD1 (5 bases). V shed 4 bases and J shed 4 bases, with 25 bases lying between them. Germline CDR1 is DFQATT and CDR2 is SNEGSKA (reference sequence). The CDR3 has 17 amino acids. Written as DNA, the CDR3 is TGCAGTGCTAACAGACTTAGCAGGGAGGTGAGAGGCTATGGCTACACCTTC. This encodes CSANRLSREVRGYGYTF.

This clonotype was detected only a few times. This chain links TRBV2 with TRBJ1-1; D unclear. The germline V and J ends were trimmed by 3 bases and 10 bases, with 9 bases remaining between them. CDR3 length equals 11 residues. Germline V CDR1 and CDR2: SNHLY, FYNNEI. CDR3 sequence (DNA): TGTGCCAGCAGTGACGAGAGTGGAGCTTTCTTT. Translated, it gives CASSDESGAFF.

At least ten counts were recorded for this clonotype. The chain carries TRBV7-9 and TRBJ2-7, with D hard to call. V lost 3 bases and J lost 2, with 8 bases in between. CDR1 and CDR2 from the germline V gene are SEHNR and FQNEAQ (reference sequence). This CDR3 region has 13 residues. CDR3 protein: CASSFEYPYEQYF. CDR3 DNA sequence: TGTGCCAGCAGCTTCGAGTACCCCTACGAGCAGTACTTC.

This clonotype was seen more than once but under ten times. The chain employs TRBV4-1 and TRBJ1-4; possibly TRBD1 for D (6 bases). V was clipped by 6 bases and J by 8 bases, with 16 bases between them. The CDR3 is made up of 14 amino acids. Per germline, CDR1 MGHRA and CDR2 YSYEKL. In DNA, the CDR3 is TGCGCCAGCAGTCATTTTGAGGGGGGAGAAAAACTGTTTTTT. It is translated as CASSHFEGGEKLFF.

The chain uses TRBV3-1 and TRBJ1-1, with D perhaps TRBD1 (6 bases). From germline, CDR1 is LGHDT and CDR2 YNNKEL (reference sequence). The CDR3 loop spans 14 amino acids. Trimming removed 1 base from V and 2 bases from J, with 8 bases in between. The CDR3 sequence is CASSQVGANTEAFF. The CDR3 DNA reads TGTGCCAGCAGCCAAGTGGGGGCTAACACTGAAGCTTTCTTT.

At least ten counts were recorded for this clonotype. The rearrangement uses TRBV11-2 and TRBJ2-5; 7 bases map to TRBD1. Germline CDR1 and CDR2: SGHAT and FQNNGV. The CDR3 runs 13 residues. J was trimmed by 3 bases and V by 6 bases; bases with no gene match: 4. The DNA of the CDR3 is TGTGCCAGCAGTCGAGACAGGGAAGAGACCCAGTACTTC. This sequence encodes CASSRDREETQYF.

On this clonotype itself: A much larger clone sits a single nucleotide away, making a read error possible. The chain recombines TRBV2 with TRBJ2-7, with D uncertain. Trimming pared 5 bases from V and 2 bases from J, leaving 13 bases between. The CDR3 is 14 residues long. Germline assignment: CDR1 SNHLY and CDR2 FYNNEI. In DNA form, the CDR3 reads TGTGCCAGCAGTACCCACTGCCCCGCCTACGAGCAGTACTTC. This translates into CASSTHCPAYEQYF.

Many counts were recorded for this clonotype. V and J are TRBV18 and TRBJ2-7; D ambiguous. V gave up 6 bases and J gave up 4 bases, with 19 bases separating them. The germline gives CDR1 KGHSH, CDR2 LQKENI. The CDR3 loop spans 15 amino acids. CDR3 DNA: TGTGCCAGCTCGCCCACGTCCAGGTTTGTTTACGAGCAGTACTTC. It yields the protein CASSPTSRFVYEQYF.

At least ten counts were recorded for this clonotype. The chain carries TRBV29-1 and TRBJ2-1; D gene ambiguous. The germline V gene has CDR1 SQVTM and CDR2 ANQGSEA. V was cut by 7 bases and J by 0 bases, with 13 bases left in between. This CDR3 is built from 14 residues. CDR3 DNA sequence: TGCAGCGCCGGTGACACCCGCTCCTACAATGAGCAGTTCTTC. It specifies CSAGDTRSYNEQFF.

Many counts were recorded for this clonotype. The V and J genes are TRBV27 and TRBJ2-7, with D uncertain. The germline V gene encodes CDR1 MNHEY and CDR2 SMNVEV (reference sequence). The CDR3 is 12 amino acids. The V and J ends lost 4 bases and 4 bases respectively, with 8 bases between them. CDR3 sequence: CASSYLGYEQYF. CDR3 in DNA: TGTGCCAGCAGTTACCTAGGGTACGAGCAGTACTTC.

This clonotype has only a few counts. The J gene is TRBJ1-2, the V gene TRBV10-3; 10 positions match TRBD1. The germline gives CDR1 ENHRY, CDR2 SYGVKD. V trimming: 7 bases; J trimming: 8 bases; junction bases outside the gene matches: 7. CDR3 size: 13 residues. The chain's CDR3 is CAINPGTGVGYTF. Here the CDR3 DNA reads TGTGCCATCAACCCCGGGACAGGGGTAGGCTACACCTTC.

This clonotype was seen at least ten times. The J gene is TRBJ2-7, the V gene TRBV24-1, with D possibly TRBD1 on 5 matching bases. V dropped 7 bases and J dropped 5 bases, with 17 bases sitting between them. The V gene's germline CDR1 is KGHDR and CDR2 SFDVKD. CDR3 length equals 14 residues. CDR3 DNA sequence: TGTGCCACCAGAGACCGACAGTGCTCGGACGAGCAGTACGTC. Translated: CATRDRQCSDEQYV.

This clonotype has a count of ten or more. The rearrangement links TRBV20-1 to TRBJ1-4; D call uncertain. This CDR3 spans 11 amino acids. V lost 6 bases and J lost 6, with 8 bases in between. The germline gives CDR1 DFQATT, CDR2 SNEGSKA (reference sequence). CDR3 region: CSAADYEKLFF. The CDR3 bases are TGCAGTGCGGCGGACTATGAAAAACTGTTTTTT.

This clonotype was observed at least ten times. The gene calls are TRBV6-5 and TRBJ2-1, with TRBD2 matching over 9 bases. The length of the CDR3 is 17 residues. Germline-derived CDR1 and CDR2 are MNHEY and SVGAGI. The V segment lost 2 bases and the J segment 6 bases; nucleotides outside the gene matches: 11. For the CDR3, the DNA is TGTGCCAGCAGTTACCGGCGCCTAGCGGGGCAAATCAATGAGCAGTTCTTC. Translating it yields CASSYRRLAGQINEQFF.

This clonotype was recorded at least ten times. This sequence joins TRBV15 and TRBJ1-1; a weak D match, TRBD1 (6 bases). CDR3 length equals 15 residues. CDR1 LNHNV and CDR2 YYDKDF come from the germline V gene (reference sequence). The germline V and J ends were trimmed by 3 bases and 10 bases, with 21 bases remaining between them. The DNA of the CDR3 is TGTGCCACCAGCAGCAGGGGCACTGTTATGGGCAGAGCTTTCTTT. Protein product: CATSSRGTVMGRAFF.

This clonotype occurred many times. The V gene is TRBV28, the J gene TRBJ2-5, with D tentatively TRBD1 (8 bases). The germline V gene encodes CDR1 MDHEN and CDR2 SYDVKM. The CDR3 consists of 15 residues. V dropped 2 bases and J dropped 2 bases, with 12 bases sitting between them. The CDR3 coding sequence is TGTGCCAGCAGTTTAAACAGGGGGGGGCAAGAGACCCAGTACTTC. Its translation: CASSLNRGGQETQYF.

This clonotype was counted ten times or more. The rearrangement uses TRBV10-3 and TRBJ2-7, with TRBD2 identical over 11 bases. Looked up from germline, CDR1 is ENHRY and CDR2 is SYGVKD. V was pared by 4 bases and J by 1 base, with 3 bases of the junction left unmatched. This CDR3 contains 15 residues. CDR3 protein: CAISVVAGGSYEQYF. DNA of the CDR3: TGTGCCATCAGTGTCGTAGCGGGGGGGTCCTACGAGCAGTACTTC.

This clonotype was detected ten times or more. This chain's CDR3 is CASSFEGEIYSGANVLTF. The CDR3 DNA is TGTGCCAGCAGTTTTGAGGGGGAGATCTACTCTGGGGCCAACGTCCTGACTTTC. The genes are TRBV27 and TRBJ2-6; D might be TRBD1 (6 bases). The germline V and J ends were trimmed by 3 bases and 0 bases, with 15 bases remaining between them. The germline gives CDR1 MNHEY, CDR2 SMNVEV (reference sequence). The CDR3 is 18 amino acids.

This clonotype was detected many times. J is TRBJ2-3 and V is TRBV29-1; 12 positions agree with TRBD2. The germline V gene encodes CDR1 SQVTM and CDR2 ANQGSEA. V was clipped by 8 bases and J by 4 bases; unmatched bases: 7. CDR3 length: 14 residues. This CDR3 is CSSDLAGGPDTQYF. The CDR3 coding sequence is TGCAGCTCAGACCTAGCGGGGGGGCCAGATACGCAGTATTTT.

This clonotype was detected many times. The chain combines TRBV5-1 with TRBJ1-2, with 12 positions matching TRBD1. The CDR3 is 14 amino acids. The germline CDR1 and CDR2 sequences are SGHRS and YFSETQ. Trimming at V came to 3 bases and at J to 7 bases, leaving 4 bases not matched to a gene. CDR3 protein: CASSSGTGGFGYTF. The CDR3 DNA follows: TGCGCCAGCAGCTCCGGGACAGGGGGCTTTGGCTACACCTTC.

This clonotype was observed many times. The chain has TRBV6-2 or TRBV6-3 and TRBJ2-1, with D possibly TRBD1 on 6 matching bases. The CDR3 is made up of 12 amino acids. With 6 bases removed from V and 9 bases from J, the gap between germline ends came to 12 bases. In germline, CDR1 is MNHEY, CDR2 SVGEGT. CDR3 nucleotides: TGTGCCAGCAGCTTACAGGGCTTTGAGCAGTTCTTC. This sequence encodes CASSLQGFEQFF.

There are a few counts of this clonotype. The chain links TRBV2 to TRBJ2-7, with D possibly being TRBD1 or TRBD2 (5 bases each). Deletions cut 2 bases from V and 1 base from J, with 12 bases between. This CDR3 spans 15 amino acids. Germline V CDR1 and CDR2: SNHLY, FYNNEI. In DNA form, the CDR3 reads TGTGCCAGCAGTGAAACGGGGAAGGGGTCCTACGAGCAGTACTTC. Encoded protein: CASSETGKGSYEQYF.

The sample holds many counts of this clonotype. V is TRBV6-6 and J is TRBJ2-7; TRBD2 might be the D (6 bases). CDR3 length: 13 residues. Germline lookup yields CDR1 MNHNY and CDR2 SVGAGI (reference sequence). The V and J ends lost 11 bases and 4 bases respectively, with 18 bases between them. CDR3 amino acids: CAWGRTTEYEQYF. For the CDR3, the DNA is TGTGCCTGGGGTAGGACTACGGAGTACGAGCAGTACTTC.

This clonotype was picked up many times. The chain employs TRBV4-1 and TRBJ1-5; D is unresolved. Between the trimmed V and J ends, which lost 1 base and 7 bases, there was a span of 8 bases. The CDR3 has 13 amino acids. Germline values: CDR1 MGHRA, CDR2 YSYEKL. The chain's CDR3 is CASSQVVLQPQHF. CDR3 sequence (DNA): TGCGCCAGCAGCCAAGTGGTTTTGCAGCCCCAGCATTTT.